This T cell receptor beta chain originates from a study of blood T cell repertoires in COVID-19. Sequenced by immunoSEQ multiplex PCR; TCRdb stores in-frame clones only, minus some. The data hold about 190,000 clones, with roughly 77% observed a single time. There are 13 residues in the CDR3. The V end lost 1 base, the J end lost 4 bases, and 7 bases lay between the germline ends. The germline V gene encodes CDR1 SGHDN and CDR2 FVKESK. The rearrangement links TRBV14 to TRBJ1-2; D gene unclear. This receptor was identified in an elderly woman with COVID-19, enrolled during active disease. Sequenced: peripheral blood. The CDR3, as DNA: TGTGCCAGCAGCCAAGGACTAACCTATGGCTACACCTTC. Its translation is CASSQGLTYGYTF.